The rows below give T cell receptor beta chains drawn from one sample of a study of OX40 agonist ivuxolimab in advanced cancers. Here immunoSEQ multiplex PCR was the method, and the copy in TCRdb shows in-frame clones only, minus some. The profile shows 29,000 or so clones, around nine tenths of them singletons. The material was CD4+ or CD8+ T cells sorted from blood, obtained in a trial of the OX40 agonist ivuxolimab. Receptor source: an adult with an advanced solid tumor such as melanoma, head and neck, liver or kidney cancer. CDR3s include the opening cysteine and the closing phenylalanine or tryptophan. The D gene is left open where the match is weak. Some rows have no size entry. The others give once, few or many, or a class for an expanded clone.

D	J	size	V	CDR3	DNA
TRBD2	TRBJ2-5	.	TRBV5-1	CASSSPVGSGSRETQYF	TGCGCCAGCAGCTCCCCCGTGGGTAGCGGGAGCAGGGAGACCCAGTACTTC
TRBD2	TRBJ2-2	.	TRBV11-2	CASSAAGGLAAGELFF	TGTGCCAGCAGCGCAGCCGGCGGACTAGCGGCCGGGGAGCTGTTTTTT
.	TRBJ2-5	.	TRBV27	CASSFHRAYQETQYF	TGTGCCAGCAGTTTCCACAGGGCGTACCAAGAGACCCAGTACTTC
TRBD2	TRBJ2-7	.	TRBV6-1	CASSLSGTRVYEQYF	TGTGCCAGCAGCCTTTCCGGGACTAGGGTCTACGAGCAGTACTTC
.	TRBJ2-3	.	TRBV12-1	CASSFGVGRADTQYF	TGTGCCAGCAGCTTTGGTGTCGGTCGCGCGGATACGCAGTATTTT
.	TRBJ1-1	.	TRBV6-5	CASSYGRMNTEAFF	TGTGCCAGCAGTTACGGACGGATGAACACTGAAGCTTTCTTT
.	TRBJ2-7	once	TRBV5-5	CASSAPYEQYF	TGTGCCAGCAGCGCCCCCTACGAGCAGTACTTC
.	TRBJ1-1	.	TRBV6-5	CASSYGAGNTEAFF	TGTGCCAGCAGTTACGGGGCGGGGAACACTGAAGCTTTCTTT
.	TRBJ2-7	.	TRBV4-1	CASSQETETPSYEQYF	TGCGCCAGCAGCCAAGAAACAGAAACGCCGTCCTACGAGCAGTACTTC
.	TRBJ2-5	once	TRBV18	CASSLRETQETQYF	TGTGCCAGCTCACTCCGGGAAACACAAGAGACCCAGTACTTC
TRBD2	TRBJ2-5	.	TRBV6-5	CASSEREEETQYF	TGTGCCAGCAGTGAGCGGGAGGAAGAGACCCAGTACTTC
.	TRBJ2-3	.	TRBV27	CASSPHKDTQYF	TGTGCCAGCAGTCCGCATAAAGATACGCAGTATTTT
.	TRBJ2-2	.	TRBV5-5	CASSWAGGTGELFF	TGTGCCAGCAGCTGGGCCGGGGGCACCGGGGAGCTGTTTTTT
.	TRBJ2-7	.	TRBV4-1	CASSPFEGRTYEQYF	TGCGCCAGCAGCCCGTTCGAAGGGAGGACCTACGAGCAGTACTTC
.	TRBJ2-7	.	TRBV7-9	CASSFLISEQYF	TGTGCCAGCAGCTTCCTTATCAGCGAGCAGTACTTC
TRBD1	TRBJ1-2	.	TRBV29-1	CSVAGTGGVPYGYTF	TGCAGCGTTGCCGGGACAGGGGGCGTCCCATATGGCTACACCTTC
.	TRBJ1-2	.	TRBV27	CASRSGGGNYGYTF	TGTGCCAGCAGGTCCGGAGGGGGTAACTATGGCTACACCTTC
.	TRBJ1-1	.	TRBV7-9	CASSWNTEAFF	TGTGCCAGCAGCTGGAACACTGAAGCTTTCTTT
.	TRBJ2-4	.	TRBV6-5	CASSYSQRTNIQYF	TGTGCCAGCAGTTACTCGCAACGTACTAACATTCAGTACTTC
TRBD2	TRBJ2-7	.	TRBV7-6	CASSLEREAVYEQYF	TGTGCCAGCAGCTTAGAGCGGGAGGCTGTCTACGAGCAGTACTTC
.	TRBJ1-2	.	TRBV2	CASIPRGGNYGYTF	TGTGCCAGCATTCCAAGGGGGGGTAACTATGGCTACACCTTC
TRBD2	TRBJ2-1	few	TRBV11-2	CASSSGTSGGDEQFF	TGTGCCAGCAGCTCCGGGACTAGCGGGGGGGATGAGCAGTTCTTC
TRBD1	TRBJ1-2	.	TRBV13	CASSSPGQGVYGYTF	TGTGCCAGCAGCTCACCGGGACAGGGGGTTTATGGCTACACCTTC
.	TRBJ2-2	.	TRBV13	CASSVIGWGRRDTGELFF	TGTGCCAGCAGTGTCATCGGATGGGGCAGGCGGGACACCGGGGAGCTGTTTTTT
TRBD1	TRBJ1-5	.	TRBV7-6	CASSPGTGFQPQHF	TGTGCCAGCAGCCCCGGGACAGGGTTTCAGCCCCAGCATTTT
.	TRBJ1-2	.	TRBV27	CASSLSGNYGYTF	TGTGCCAGCAGTTTAAGTGGAAACTATGGCTACACCTTC
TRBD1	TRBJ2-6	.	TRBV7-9	CASSRTGFGANVLTF	TGTGCCAGCAGCCGGACAGGGTTTGGGGCCAACGTCCTGACTTTC